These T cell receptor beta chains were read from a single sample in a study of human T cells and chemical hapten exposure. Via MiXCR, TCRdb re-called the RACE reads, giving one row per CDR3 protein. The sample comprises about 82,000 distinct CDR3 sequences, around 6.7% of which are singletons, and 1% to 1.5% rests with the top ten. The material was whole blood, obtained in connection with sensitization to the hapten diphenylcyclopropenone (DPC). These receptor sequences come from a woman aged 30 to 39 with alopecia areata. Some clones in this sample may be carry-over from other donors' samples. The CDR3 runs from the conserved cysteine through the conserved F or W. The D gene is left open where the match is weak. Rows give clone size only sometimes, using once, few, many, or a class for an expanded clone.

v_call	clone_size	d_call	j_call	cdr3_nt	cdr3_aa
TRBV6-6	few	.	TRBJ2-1	TGTGCCACCTACCCACAGCCGCCCTCCTACAATGAGCAGTTCTTC	CATYPQPPSYNEQFF
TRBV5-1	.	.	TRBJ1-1	TGCGCCAGCAGCTTGGCCGGATTCTCGAACACTGAAGCTTTCTTT	CASSLAGFSNTEAFF
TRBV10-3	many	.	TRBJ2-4	TGTGCCATCAGTGGCGACCCGGACAAAAACATTCAGTACTTC	CAISGDPDKNIQYF
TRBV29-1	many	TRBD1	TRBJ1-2	TGCAGCGTTGGGGACAGGGGCCCATATGGCTACACCTTC	CSVGDRGPYGYTF
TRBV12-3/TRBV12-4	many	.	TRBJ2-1	TGTGCCAGCAGTTTAGCGCGGGCCCCGTTGGTCTTC	CASSLARAPLVF
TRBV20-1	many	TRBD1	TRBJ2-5	TGCAGTGCTTCAACAGGGGGGGAGACCCAGTACTTC	CSASTGGETQYF
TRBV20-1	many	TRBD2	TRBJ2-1	TGCAGTGCTAGAAACCCTAGCGGGAGGGGTGAGCAGTTCTTC	CSARNPSGRGEQFF
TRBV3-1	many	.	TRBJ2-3	TGTGCCAGCAGCCCTTCCCGGGCCCTCGTCTCGGCAGATACGCAGTATTTT	CASSPSRALVSADTQYF
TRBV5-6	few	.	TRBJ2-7	TGTGCCAGCAGCTTCCATACCGGACAAGCCTACGAGCAGTACTTC	CASSFHTGQAYEQYF
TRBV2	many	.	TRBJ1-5	TGTGCCAGCAGGGAGAGCAGGACAGCATATAGCAATCAGCCCCAGCATTTT	CASRESRTAYSNQPQHF
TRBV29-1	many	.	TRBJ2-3	TGCAGCGTTGCAGACTATACAGGGAGGGATACGCAGTATTTT	CSVADYTGRDTQYF
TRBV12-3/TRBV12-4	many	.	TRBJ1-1	TGTGCCAGCAGTTTGGGGGAGGTGGGCACTGAAGCTTTCTTT	CASSLGEVGTEAFF
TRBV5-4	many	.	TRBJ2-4	TGTGCCAGCAGCTCGGGACGTCCCGATAGCAGAAACATTCAGTACTTC	CASSSGRPDSRNIQYF
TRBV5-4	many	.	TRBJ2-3	TGTGCCAGCAGCTTCGGTAGTCGCGGCGTTAGCACAGATACGCAGTATTTT	CASSFGSRGVSTDTQYF
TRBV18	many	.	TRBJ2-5	TGTGCCAGCTCACCACCGAGCAGCCAAGAGACCCAGTACTTC	CASSPPSSQETQYF
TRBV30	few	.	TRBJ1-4	TGTGCCTGGAGTCACCAGGGGTCGTTCGCTAATGAAAAACTGTTTTTT	CAWSHQGSFANEKLFF
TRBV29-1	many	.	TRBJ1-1	TGCAGCGGACGGGTACAGGGAAATACTGAAGCTTTCTTT	CSGRVQGNTEAFF
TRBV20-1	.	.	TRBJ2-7	TGCAGTGCTAGAGTACCGGGGTACGGACGCGAGCAGTACTTC	CSARVPGYGREQYF
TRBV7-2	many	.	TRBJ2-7	TGTGCCAGCAGCCAAAGTCCGGACTTCCTCTCCTACGAGCAGTACTTC	CASSQSPDFLSYEQYF
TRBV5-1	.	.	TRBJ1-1	TGCGCCAGCAGCTTTGGGGGACTACTGGACACTGAAGCTTTCTTT	CASSFGGLLDTEAFF
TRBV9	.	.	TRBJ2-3	TGTGCCAGCAGCGTCTCATCACTAGCAGGCACAGATACGCAGTATTTT	CASSVSSLAGTDTQYF
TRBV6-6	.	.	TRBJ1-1	TGTGCCAGCAGTTACGGCCAGGGTCGCCCTGGGACTGAAGCTTTCTTT	CASSYGQGRPGTEAFF
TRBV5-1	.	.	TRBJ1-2	TGCGCCAGCAGCTTGAGTCAAGGGCCTGACTATGGCTACACCTTC	CASSLSQGPDYGYTF
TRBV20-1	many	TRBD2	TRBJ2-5	TGCAGTGCTGTAGGACTAGCGGGAGAGACCCAGTACTTC	CSAVGLAGETQYF
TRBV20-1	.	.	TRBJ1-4	TGCAGTGTACGGGGTCCTAATGAAAAACTGTTTTTT	CSVRGPNEKLFF
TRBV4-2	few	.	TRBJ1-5	TGTGCCAGCAGCCCCTTGGCAGCGGGCCATAGCAATCAGCCCCAGCATTTT	CASSPLAAGHSNQPQHF
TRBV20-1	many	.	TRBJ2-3	TGCAGTGCCAAAAAACAGGGTACAGATACGCAGTATTTT	CSAKKQGTDTQYF
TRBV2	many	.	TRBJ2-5	TGTGCCAACGTTCTCGAGGACGGAGGCGAGACCCAGTACTTC	CANVLEDGGETQYF
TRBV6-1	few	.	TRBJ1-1	TGTGCCAGCAGTGAGGATAGGCCTGAAGCTTTCTTT	CASSEDRPEAFF
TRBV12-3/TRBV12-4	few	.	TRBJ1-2	TGTGCCAGCAGGCCGGACGGATTCTATGGCTACACCTTC	CASRPDGFYGYTF
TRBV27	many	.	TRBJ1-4	TGTGCCAGCAGTTCGGGCAGGTTGAGTGATGAAAAACTGTTTTTT	CASSSGRLSDEKLFF
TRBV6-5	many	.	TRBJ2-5	TGTGCCAGCACTAGAGTGAAGGGAGGAGAGACCCAGTACTTC	CASTRVKGGETQYF
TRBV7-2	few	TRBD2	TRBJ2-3	TGTGCCAGCAGCCGTGGTATGTTAGCGGGGGCCGATACGCAGTATTTT	CASSRGMLAGADTQYF
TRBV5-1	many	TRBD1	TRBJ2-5	TGCGCCAGCGGACAGGGGATGGAGACCCAGTACTTC	CASGQGMETQYF
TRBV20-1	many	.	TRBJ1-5	TGCAGTGCTAGTTCAGGGGTCAATCAGCCCCAGCATTTT	CSASSGVNQPQHF
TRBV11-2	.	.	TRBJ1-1	TGTGCCAGCAGCCCCCAGAGGGGTGGCACTGAAGCTTTCTTT	CASSPQRGGTEAFF
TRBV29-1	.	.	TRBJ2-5	TGCAGCGTGTACACAACAGGGATCCAAGAGACCCAGTACTTC	CSVYTTGIQETQYF
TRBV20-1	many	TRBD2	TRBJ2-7	TGCAGTGTGGGACTAAAAAGTCCCGACGAGCAGTACTTC	CSVGLKSPDEQYF
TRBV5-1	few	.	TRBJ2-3	TGCGCCAGCAGCTGGGCCCCACCTGGGGCTAGCACAGATACGCAGTATTTT	CASSWAPPGASTDTQYF
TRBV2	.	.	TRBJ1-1	TGTGCCAGCAGTGAACAGGGGCCGGAGAACACTGAAGCTTTCTTT	CASSEQGPENTEAFF
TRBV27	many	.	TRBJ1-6	TGTGCCAGCAGTTTATGGACGTCCTATAATTCACCCCTCCACTTT	CASSLWTSYNSPLHF
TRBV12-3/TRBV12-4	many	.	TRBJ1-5	TGTGCCAGCGGATCGGGGGACCATCAGCCCCAGCATTTT	CASGSGDHQPQHF
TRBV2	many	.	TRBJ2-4	TGTGCCAGCAGTACACTAGCCAAAAACATTCAGTACTTC	CASSTLAKNIQYF
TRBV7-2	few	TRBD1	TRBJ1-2	TGTGCCAGCACGTCACCAGGGGGCCTCTATGGCTACACCTTC	CASTSPGGLYGYTF
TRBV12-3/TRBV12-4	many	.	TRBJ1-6	TGTGCCAGCAGTTTGGAGGGGGTGTATAATTCACCCCTCCACTTT	CASSLEGVYNSPLHF
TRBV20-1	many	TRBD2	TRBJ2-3	TGCAGTGCTACTACTAGCGGGGGGGCACAGGGTACGCAGTATTTT	CSATTSGGAQGTQYF
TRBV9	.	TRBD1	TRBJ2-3	TGTGCCAGCAGCGCGGGGACAGGGCAAGATACGCAGTATTTT	CASSAGTGQDTQYF
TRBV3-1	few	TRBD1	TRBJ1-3	TGTGCCAGCAGCCTTCGGACAGGAACCTCTGGAAACACCATATATTTT	CASSLRTGTSGNTIYF
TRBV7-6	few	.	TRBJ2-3	TGTGCCAGCAGCTTAACCGGAATCACAGATACGCAGTATTTT	CASSLTGITDTQYF
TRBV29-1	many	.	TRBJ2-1	TGCAGCGTTCCCCAGGGATATGAGCAGTTCTTC	CSVPQGYEQFF
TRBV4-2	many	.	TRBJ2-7	TGTGCCAGCAGCCAAGATTGGCGTTCAGGGGTCGAGCAGTACTTC	CASSQDWRSGVEQYF
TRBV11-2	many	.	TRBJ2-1	TGTGCCACCCAAGGAAGCTCCTACAATGAGCAGTTCTTC	CATQGSSYNEQFF
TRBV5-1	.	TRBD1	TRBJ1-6	TGCGCCAGCAGCCCGGGACAGTCCCCCTATAATTCACCCCTCCACTTT	CASSPGQSPYNSPLHF
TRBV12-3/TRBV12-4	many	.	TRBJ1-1	TGTGCCAGCAGTGTACATTTGAACACTGAAGCTTTCTTT	CASSVHLNTEAFF
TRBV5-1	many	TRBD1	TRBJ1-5	TGCGCCAGCAGCTTGGTCCCAGGGGGCTCCTCTGGGCCCCAGCATTTT	CASSLVPGGSSGPQHF